These T cell receptor beta chains were read from a single sample in a study of response to subunit inactivated influenza vaccine. TCRdb reprocessed the RT-PCR reads via MiXCR and lists one record per CDR3 protein. The sample holds about 300,000 distinct CDR3 sequences; approximately 21% are singletons and the top ten take over 9%. This specimen consisted of PBMCs from blood, obtained less than 22 months after vaccination. These receptors were obtained from a man between 50 and 70 years old who received an inactivated influenza vaccine. Both conserved end residues are part of each CDR3. A D gene is named only where the DNA matches it firmly. Clone size is shown for a subset of rows, as once, few, many or a class of expanded clone.

size: few
D: TRBD1
V: TRBV27
J: TRBJ1-2
DNA: TGTGCCAGCAGTATAGACAGGGGGAAGGGCTACACCTTC
CDR3: CASSIDRGKGYTF

size: .
D: .
V: TRBV7-8
J: TRBJ1-1
DNA: TGTGCCAGCAGCAAAGCAAGGGCTGAAGCTTTCTTT
CDR3: CASSKARAEAFF

size: few
D: .
V: TRBV24-1
J: TRBJ1-2
DNA: TGTGCCACCAGTGATTTGGGGCCGGAAGGCTACACCTTC
CDR3: CATSDLGPEGYTF

size: many
D: TRBD1
V: TRBV16
J: TRBJ1-5
DNA: TGTGCCAGCAGCCAATTTAGGACAGGGGTGAGGGCCCAGCATTTT
CDR3: CASSQFRTGVRAQHF

size: many
D: .
V: TRBV20-1
J: TRBJ1-1
DNA: TGCAGTGCTAGGCGGCAGATGAACACTGAAGCTTTCTTT
CDR3: CSARRQMNTEAFF

size: few
D: .
V: TRBV20-1
J: TRBJ1-5
DNA: TGCAGTGCTAGAGATCGGGGAAACACGGATTGGGGCAATCAGCCCCAGCATTTT
CDR3: CSARDRGNTDWGNQPQHF

size: few
D: TRBD1
V: TRBV3-1
J: TRBJ1-1
DNA: TGTGCCAGCAGCCAAGAGGCAGGGGGAACTCCTGAAGCTTTCTTT
CDR3: CASSQEAGGTPEAFF

size: few
D: .
V: TRBV28
J: TRBJ1-1
DNA: TGTGCCAGCGGGCAAGAAAACACTGAAGCTTTCTTT
CDR3: CASGQENTEAFF

size: few
D: TRBD1
V: TRBV7-9
J: TRBJ1-3
DNA: TGTGCCAGCAGCTTAACAGGGACAGACTCTGGAAACACCATATATTTT
CDR3: CASSLTGTDSGNTIYF

size: .
D: .
V: TRBV20-1
J: TRBJ2-5
DNA: TGCAGTGCTCCGACACTTACTCAGGAGACCCAGTACTTC
CDR3: CSAPTLTQETQYF

size: once
D: TRBD2
V: TRBV7-9
J: TRBJ2-1
DNA: TGTGCCAGCAGCAATAGCGGGAGGGCTAATGAGCAGTTCTTC
CDR3: CASSNSGRANEQFF

size: .
D: TRBD2
V: TRBV9
J: TRBJ2-7
DNA: TGTGCCGGCAGCCCGACGGGACTAGCGGACGAGCAGTACTTC
CDR3: CAGSPTGLADEQYF

size: few
D: .
V: TRBV12-3/TRBV12-4
J: TRBJ2-1
DNA: TGTGCCAGCAGGTCACTAGGGACCTACAATGAGCAGTTCTTC
CDR3: CASRSLGTYNEQFF

size: few
D: TRBD1
V: TRBV12-3/TRBV12-4
J: TRBJ2-7
DNA: TGTGCCAGCAGTTCGACAGGGACCAGCTCCTACGAGCAGTACTTC
CDR3: CASSSTGTSSYEQYF

size: .
D: .
V: TRBV7-2
J: TRBJ1-5
DNA: TGTGCCAGCACCCCACGAGGGGGGGGTCAGCCCCAGCATTTT
CDR3: CASTPRGGGQPQHF

size: .
D: .
V: TRBV5-4
J: TRBJ2-2
DNA: TGTGCCAGCAGCTACAGGGGAGGGTTTACCGGGGAGCTGTTTTTT
CDR3: CASSYRGGFTGELFF

size: few
D: .
V: TRBV7-2
J: TRBJ1-2
DNA: TGTGCCAGCAGCTTAGGGGTTGGGGCCGCGAGAAGCTATGGCTACACCTTC
CDR3: CASSLGVGAARSYGYTF

size: many
D: .
V: TRBV12-3/TRBV12-4
J: TRBJ1-5
DNA: TGTGCCAGCAGGTTAGGGAGCCAGCCCCAGCATTTT
CDR3: CASRLGSQPQHF

size: .
D: TRBD2
V: TRBV14
J: TRBJ2-1
DNA: TGTGCCAGCAGCCAAGATCTAGGACTAGCGATCAATGAGCAGTTCTTC
CDR3: CASSQDLGLAINEQFF

size: .
D: TRBD1
V: TRBV29-1
J: TRBJ2-1
DNA: TGCAGCGTTGCCGGAGGACAGGGGCTAAAGGAGCAGTTCTTC
CDR3: CSVAGGQGLKEQFF

size: .
D: TRBD1
V: TRBV5-1
J: TRBJ2-3
DNA: TGCGCCAGCAGCTCCCGGCCTGGGACAGGGGTGACAGATACGCAGTATTTT
CDR3: CASSSRPGTGVTDTQYF

size: many
D: .
V: TRBV6-1
J: TRBJ2-2
DNA: TGTGCCAGCAGTGGACTGAGGGCGAACACCGGGGAGCTGTTTTTT
CDR3: CASSGLRANTGELFF

size: .
D: TRBD2
V: TRBV7-6
J: TRBJ2-1
DNA: TGTGCCAGCAGCTTATCGTCTCCTAGCGGGACCTCCTACAATGAGCAGTTCTTC
CDR3: CASSLSSPSGTSYNEQFF

size: many
D: .
V: TRBV5-1
J: TRBJ1-2
DNA: TGCGCCAGCAGCTTGGAAGGGGGTCCGGGAGTATCTGGCTACACCTTC
CDR3: CASSLEGGPGVSGYTF

size: few
D: .
V: TRBV13
J: TRBJ1-2
DNA: TGTGCCAGCAGCTTGGGGACGGGGGGGAGTTTTGGCTACACCTTC
CDR3: CASSLGTGGSFGYTF

size: few
D: .
V: TRBV5-1
J: TRBJ1-1
DNA: TGCGCCAGCAGCTTAAACCGGGACGCTGAAGCTTTCTTT
CDR3: CASSLNRDAEAFF

size: .
D: .
V: TRBV6-1
J: TRBJ2-5
DNA: TGTGCCAGCAGCCGGGGACAGACTAGGGCGGAGACCCAGTACTTC
CDR3: CASSRGQTRAETQYF

size: few
D: TRBD2
V: TRBV2
J: TRBJ2-7
DNA: TGTGCCGGGACGTCGGGAGGCTACGAGCAGTACTTC
CDR3: CAGTSGGYEQYF

size: .
D: .
V: TRBV20-1
J: TRBJ2-1
DNA: TGCAGTCCCCCTTGGGGGAGCTCCTACAATGAGCAGTTCTTC
CDR3: CSPPWGSSYNEQFF

size: few
D: .
V: TRBV4-3
J: TRBJ2-7
DNA: TGCGCCAGCAGCCAAGGGACCGATTTCTACGAGCAGTACTTC
CDR3: CASSQGTDFYEQYF

size: many
D: .
V: TRBV5-6
J: TRBJ1-4
DNA: TGTGCCAGCAGCTATTCGACAGGACCAAGGGAAAAACTGTTTTTT
CDR3: CASSYSTGPREKLFF

size: .
D: .
V: TRBV5-1
J: TRBJ2-1
DNA: TGCGCCAGCAGTTACAACTCCTTCCCGGGGCGCAATGAGCAGTTCTTC
CDR3: CASSYNSFPGRNEQFF

size: .
D: TRBD2
V: TRBV20-1
J: TRBJ2-3
DNA: TGCAGTGCCCTGTGGGCGGGGGGGCGAAGGGCAGATACGCAGTATTTT
CDR3: CSALWAGGRRADTQYF

size: .
D: .
V: TRBV29-1
J: TRBJ1-1
DNA: TGCAGCGTTGAAGGGGGGGACTCTCGCTCAGCTTTCTTT
CDR3: CSVEGGDSRSAFF

size: .
D: TRBD2
V: TRBV28
J: TRBJ2-7
DNA: TGTGCCAGCAGTTTAAGGTTCCGGGGGGGTTTCTCCTACGAGCAGTACTTC
CDR3: CASSLRFRGGFSYEQYF

size: few
D: .
V: TRBV11-2
J: TRBJ1-1
DNA: TGTGCCAGCAGCCCCGGGGTACGGGCCGACATGAACACTGAAGCTTTCTTT
CDR3: CASSPGVRADMNTEAFF

size: .
D: TRBD1
V: TRBV10-2
J: TRBJ2-7
DNA: TGCGCCAGCAGCCCTGCCGGGACAGGGGGCTACGAGCAGTACTTC
CDR3: CASSPAGTGGYEQYF

size: .
D: TRBD1
V: TRBV10-2
J: TRBJ2-6
DNA: TGCGCCAGCAGTGAGTGGACAGGGGTTTTCTCTGGGGCCAACGTCCTGACTTTC
CDR3: CASSEWTGVFSGANVLTF

size: .
D: .
V: TRBV4-3
J: TRBJ1-1
DNA: TGCGCCAGCAGCCAAGAAGTTACTGGAGTCACTGAAGCTTTCTTT
CDR3: CASSQEVTGVTEAFF

size: few
D: .
V: TRBV7-9
J: TRBJ1-1
DNA: TGTGCCAGCAGCTTATTCGGGAACACTGAAGCTTTCTTT
CDR3: CASSLFGNTEAFF

size: few
D: .
V: TRBV20-1
J: TRBJ1-5
DNA: TGCAGTGCTCAGACCCCGCTTCAGGGCCGGCCCCAGCATTTT
CDR3: CSAQTPLQGRPQHF

size: .
D: .
V: TRBV2
J: TRBJ1-5
DNA: TGTGCCAGCAAGGCCGAGCAGGGTATGGGCAATCAGCCCCAGCATTTT
CDR3: CASKAEQGMGNQPQHF

size: .
D: TRBD2
V: TRBV7-2
J: TRBJ2-2
DNA: TGTGCCAGCAGCTTTGCGAGCGGGGCCAACACCGGGGAGCTGTTTTTT
CDR3: CASSFASGANTGELFF

size: .
D: .
V: TRBV10-3
J: TRBJ1-1
DNA: TGTGCCATCAGTGGGACTGGGGGCCGGGACACTGAAGCTTTCTTT
CDR3: CAISGTGGRDTEAFF

size: few
D: TRBD2
V: TRBV18
J: TRBJ2-2
DNA: TGTGCCAGCTCACCACCCACTAGCGGGTTCGACCTGTATAACACCGGGGAGCTGTTTTTT
CDR3: CASSPPTSGFDLYNTGELFF

size: .
D: .
V: TRBV10-3
J: TRBJ2-3
DNA: TGTGCCATCAGGGGATTAGCGGGCACAGATACGCAGTATTTT
CDR3: CAIRGLAGTDTQYF

size: few
D: .
V: TRBV7-2
J: TRBJ2-7
DNA: TGTGCCAGCAGCTCCTCCGGGACGTTAGTCTACGAGCAGTACTTC
CDR3: CASSSSGTLVYEQYF

size: few
D: TRBD1
V: TRBV7-2
J: TRBJ2-7
DNA: TGTGCCAGCAGCCGGGGGACAGGGTTCTACGAGCAGTACTTC
CDR3: CASSRGTGFYEQYF

size: many
D: .
V: TRBV7-9
J: TRBJ1-1
DNA: TGTGCCAGCAGCACCCTAGGCGTGAACACTGAAGCTTTCTTT
CDR3: CASSTLGVNTEAFF

size: .
D: TRBD1
V: TRBV5-5
J: TRBJ2-2
DNA: TGTGCCAGCAGCGATGGGACAGGCGGGTACACCGGGGAGCTGTTTTTT
CDR3: CASSDGTGGYTGELFF

size: few
D: TRBD1
V: TRBV19
J: TRBJ1-4
DNA: TGTGCCAGTACCCCGGGACAGACCATTTTT
CDR3: CASTPGQTIF

size: .
D: TRBD1
V: TRBV12-3/TRBV12-4
J: TRBJ1-4
DNA: TGTGCCAGCAGAACCCGGACAGGGGGCAGTAATGAAAAACTGTTTTTT
CDR3: CASRTRTGGSNEKLFF

size: .
D: .
V: TRBV20-1
J: TRBJ1-3
DNA: TGCAGTGCTAGTTTCGGGGGGGCTGGAAACACCATATATTTT
CDR3: CSASFGGAGNTIYF